Listed below are T cell receptor beta chains from one sample, sequenced in a study of control samples from healthy donors and cancer patients. Repertoires were generated with immunoSEQ multiplex PCR, while TCRdb's copy carries only in-frame clones and drops some. The sample has 90,000 to 100,000 clones, 88% seen once. Sample: blood. These receptors all stem from a woman in her 70s in good health. Both conserved end residues are part of each CDR3. A D gene is named only where the DNA matches it firmly. Where a row states a size, it is once, few, many or the class of an expanded clone; other rows omit it.

v_call: TRBV5-4; clone_size: once; d_call: .; j_call: TRBJ1-1; cdr3_nt: TGTGCCAGCAGCTTGGATGGGCAGGCGAACACTGAAGCTTTCTTT; cdr3_aa: CASSLDGQANTEAFF
v_call: TRBV27; clone_size: .; d_call: .; j_call: TRBJ1-1; cdr3_nt: TGTGCCAGCAGTTCTGACTGGGGTGGACGACACGAAGCTTTCTTT; cdr3_aa: CASSSDWGGRHEAFF
v_call: TRBV6-5; clone_size: .; d_call: .; j_call: TRBJ2-1; cdr3_nt: TGTGCCACCCGTCGGACAGTCGCGGACTACAATGAGCAGTTCTTC; cdr3_aa: CATRRTVADYNEQFF
v_call: TRBV6-1; clone_size: .; d_call: .; j_call: TRBJ1-3; cdr3_nt: TGTGCCAGCAGTGACCAGTCTGGAAACACCATATATTTT; cdr3_aa: CASSDQSGNTIYF
v_call: TRBV7-9; clone_size: .; d_call: TRBD1; j_call: TRBJ2-3; cdr3_nt: TGTGCCAGCACGACCGGGACAGGGGCCGGGACGCAGTATTTT; cdr3_aa: CASTTGTGAGTQYF
v_call: TRBV6-6; clone_size: .; d_call: .; j_call: TRBJ2-7; cdr3_nt: TGTGCCAGCAGCTCAAGGGCGGGGGAGCAGTACTTC; cdr3_aa: CASSSRAGEQYF
v_call: TRBV5-1; clone_size: .; d_call: TRBD1; j_call: TRBJ1-2; cdr3_nt: TGCGCCAGCAGTCCGGGACAGGGGGATGGCTACACCTTC; cdr3_aa: CASSPGQGDGYTF
v_call: TRBV15; clone_size: few; d_call: TRBD2; j_call: TRBJ2-7; cdr3_nt: TGTGCCACCAGCGGGTTTAGCGGGGCCGGCTACGAGCAGTACTTC; cdr3_aa: CATSGFSGAGYEQYF
v_call: TRBV30; clone_size: .; d_call: .; j_call: TRBJ2-3; cdr3_nt: TGTGCCTGGAGTGTACAGGGACTCCGTCCCACAGATACGCAGTATTTT; cdr3_aa: CAWSVQGLRPTDTQYF
v_call: TRBV7-8; clone_size: .; d_call: .; j_call: TRBJ1-1; cdr3_nt: TGTGCCAGCAGCTCCCAGCATCCGGGGAACACTGAAGCTTTCTTT; cdr3_aa: CASSSQHPGNTEAFF
v_call: TRBV3-1/TRBV3-2; clone_size: .; d_call: TRBD1; j_call: TRBJ1-1; cdr3_nt: TGTGCCAGCAGCACCGGGACAGGGAACACTGAAGCTTTCTTT; cdr3_aa: CASSTGTGNTEAFF
v_call: TRBV5-1; clone_size: .; d_call: .; j_call: TRBJ2-7; cdr3_nt: TGCGCCAGCAGCACTACCAGGGCATCCTACGAGCAGTACTTC; cdr3_aa: CASSTTRASYEQYF
v_call: TRBV2; clone_size: .; d_call: TRBD1; j_call: TRBJ1-1; cdr3_nt: TGTGCCAGCAGGGCTGACAGGGTCAGAGAAGCTTTCTTT; cdr3_aa: CASRADRVREAFF
v_call: TRBV12-3/TRBV12-4; clone_size: .; d_call: .; j_call: TRBJ1-1; cdr3_nt: TGTGCCAGCAGTCCAAGACTTAACACTGAAGCTTTCTTT; cdr3_aa: CASSPRLNTEAFF
v_call: TRBV4-3; clone_size: .; d_call: .; j_call: TRBJ1-1; cdr3_nt: TGCGCCAGCAGCCAAGAGGCAGGGAGTACTGAAGCTTTCTTT; cdr3_aa: CASSQEAGSTEAFF
v_call: TRBV2; clone_size: .; d_call: TRBD1; j_call: TRBJ1-2; cdr3_nt: TGTGCCAGCAGCCTGAGTGGGACAGGGACAACCTATGGCTACACCTTC; cdr3_aa: CASSLSGTGTTYGYTF
v_call: TRBV19; clone_size: .; d_call: .; j_call: TRBJ1-4; cdr3_nt: TGTGCCAGTAGGATTACAGGGAGCGTGGAAAAACTGTTTTTT; cdr3_aa: CASRITGSVEKLFF
v_call: TRBV10-3; clone_size: .; d_call: TRBD2; j_call: TRBJ2-2; cdr3_nt: TGTGCCATCAGTGAGTTCTTAGCGGGAGGGCCGGACACCGGGGAGCTGTTTTTT; cdr3_aa: CAISEFLAGGPDTGELFF
v_call: TRBV7-9; clone_size: .; d_call: .; j_call: TRBJ1-6; cdr3_nt: TGTGCCAGCAGCCAAAGACAGGAGGGTTCACCCCTCCACTTT; cdr3_aa: CASSQRQEGSPLHF
v_call: TRBV7-9; clone_size: .; d_call: TRBD1; j_call: TRBJ1-6; cdr3_nt: TGTGCCAGCAGCCCGGGGGACAGGAATAATTCACCCCTCCACTTT; cdr3_aa: CASSPGDRNNSPLHF
v_call: TRBV10-3; clone_size: .; d_call: .; j_call: TRBJ1-1; cdr3_nt: TGTGCCATCTCCGGCGGGCAGGGAGGCACTGAAGCTTTCTTT; cdr3_aa: CAISGGQGGTEAFF
v_call: TRBV5-4; clone_size: .; d_call: .; j_call: TRBJ2-5; cdr3_nt: TGTGCCAGCAGCCAAGGGGGTGTGACAGAGACCCAGTACTTC; cdr3_aa: CASSQGGVTETQYF
v_call: TRBV2; clone_size: .; d_call: TRBD1; j_call: TRBJ1-2; cdr3_nt: TGTGCCAGGACAGGGCGCGTTAACTATGGCTACACCTTC; cdr3_aa: CARTGRVNYGYTF
v_call: TRBV9; clone_size: .; d_call: .; j_call: TRBJ1-5; cdr3_nt: TGTGCCAGCAGCCCTACGGCCTCCAGCAATCAGCCCCAGCATTTT; cdr3_aa: CASSPTASSNQPQHF
v_call: TRBV6-4; clone_size: .; d_call: TRBD2; j_call: TRBJ2-3; cdr3_nt: TGTGCCAGCAGCGGACTAGCGGGCACTACAGATACGCAGTATTTT; cdr3_aa: CASSGLAGTTDTQYF
v_call: TRBV6-1; clone_size: .; d_call: .; j_call: TRBJ2-7; cdr3_nt: TGTGCCAGCAGTGAGATCGAGCAGTACTTC; cdr3_aa: CASSEIEQYF
v_call: TRBV18; clone_size: .; d_call: .; j_call: TRBJ2-2; cdr3_nt: TGTGCCAGCTCACCCGACAGGAACACCGGGGAGCTGTTTTTT; cdr3_aa: CASSPDRNTGELFF
v_call: TRBV7-9; clone_size: once; d_call: TRBD1; j_call: TRBJ1-2; cdr3_nt: TGTGCCAGCAGCTTAGCTCAGGACAGGGGGTATGGCTACACCTTC; cdr3_aa: CASSLAQDRGYGYTF
v_call: TRBV12-3/TRBV12-4; clone_size: once; d_call: .; j_call: TRBJ1-1; cdr3_nt: TGTGCCAGCAGTTTTGGGTCCCGCACTGAAGCTTTCTTT; cdr3_aa: CASSFGSRTEAFF
v_call: TRBV7-7; clone_size: .; d_call: .; j_call: TRBJ2-2; cdr3_nt: TGTGCTAGCAGCTTAGGACAGCATCCCACCGGGGAGCTGTTTTTT; cdr3_aa: CASSLGQHPTGELFF
v_call: TRBV6-1; clone_size: .; d_call: .; j_call: TRBJ1-1; cdr3_nt: TGTGCCAGCAGTGACCGGAGATCGGGGACTGAAGCTTTCTTT; cdr3_aa: CASSDRRSGTEAFF
v_call: TRBV27; clone_size: .; d_call: .; j_call: TRBJ1-2; cdr3_nt: TGTGCCAGCAGTTTAGAGGGAAACTATGGCTACACCTTC; cdr3_aa: CASSLEGNYGYTF
v_call: TRBV3-1/TRBV3-2; clone_size: .; d_call: .; j_call: TRBJ2-3; cdr3_nt: TGTGCCAGCAGCCAAGATTCGCGCGGGACAACAGATACGCAGTATTTT; cdr3_aa: CASSQDSRGTTDTQYF
v_call: TRBV9; clone_size: few; d_call: .; j_call: TRBJ2-2; cdr3_nt: TGTGCCAGCAGTCGATACCTGAACACCGGGGAGCTGTTTTTT; cdr3_aa: CASSRYLNTGELFF
v_call: TRBV28; clone_size: .; d_call: TRBD2; j_call: TRBJ2-7; cdr3_nt: TGTGCCAGCAGCCGCACCGGGAGGGAGTACGAGCAGTACTTC; cdr3_aa: CASSRTGREYEQYF
v_call: TRBV7-6; clone_size: few; d_call: TRBD1; j_call: TRBJ2-7; cdr3_nt: TGTGCCAGCAGCTTAACAGGGGTCGCCTACGAGCAGTACTTC; cdr3_aa: CASSLTGVAYEQYF
v_call: TRBV6-5; clone_size: once; d_call: .; j_call: TRBJ2-3; cdr3_nt: TGTGCCAGCAGTTACTCGACATATAACACAGATACGCAGTATTTT; cdr3_aa: CASSYSTYNTDTQYF
v_call: TRBV25-1; clone_size: .; d_call: .; j_call: TRBJ2-5; cdr3_nt: TGTGCCAGCAGTTCCTCCCGACAGAGCCAAGAGACCCAGTACTTC; cdr3_aa: CASSSSRQSQETQYF
v_call: TRBV4-1; clone_size: once; d_call: .; j_call: TRBJ2-6; cdr3_nt: TGCGCCAGCAGCCAAGGGGCTGGGGCCAACGTCCTGACTTTC; cdr3_aa: CASSQGAGANVLTF
v_call: TRBV6-4; clone_size: .; d_call: .; j_call: TRBJ1-5; cdr3_nt: TGTGCCAGCAGTGAACGGTTTAGCAATCAGCCCCAGCATTTT; cdr3_aa: CASSERFSNQPQHF
v_call: TRBV5-1; clone_size: .; d_call: TRBD1; j_call: TRBJ1-1; cdr3_nt: TGCGCCAGCAGCGGGACAGGACCGAACACTGAAGCTTTCTTT; cdr3_aa: CASSGTGPNTEAFF
v_call: TRBV2; clone_size: .; d_call: .; j_call: TRBJ2-2; cdr3_nt: TGTGCCAGCAGTGATGGGTCCGCGAACACCGGGGAGCTGTTTTTT; cdr3_aa: CASSDGSANTGELFF
v_call: TRBV10-3; clone_size: .; d_call: .; j_call: TRBJ2-4; cdr3_nt: TGTGCCATCAGTGAGTCGCCTCCGGGAAACATTCAGTACTTC; cdr3_aa: CAISESPPGNIQYF
v_call: TRBV18; clone_size: few; d_call: TRBD1; j_call: TRBJ2-1; cdr3_nt: TGTGCCAGCTCCCCGGACAGGGGACGTGAGCAGTTCTTC; cdr3_aa: CASSPDRGREQFF
v_call: TRBV3-1/TRBV3-2; clone_size: .; d_call: TRBD1; j_call: TRBJ1-2; cdr3_nt: TGTGCCAGCAGCCCCCAGGGGGGCAGGGCGAATGGCTACACCTTC; cdr3_aa: CASSPQGGRANGYTF
v_call: TRBV19; clone_size: .; d_call: TRBD1; j_call: TRBJ1-5; cdr3_nt: TGTGCCAGTAGTTCCCCCCGGGACAGAGTCAATCAGCCCCAGCATTTT; cdr3_aa: CASSSPRDRVNQPQHF
v_call: TRBV25-1; clone_size: .; d_call: .; j_call: TRBJ1-1; cdr3_nt: TGTGCCAGCAGCGAACGGGGCCCTGCGGGTGTAGCTTTCTTT; cdr3_aa: CASSERGPAGVAFF
v_call: TRBV6-5; clone_size: once; d_call: .; j_call: TRBJ2-2; cdr3_nt: TGTGCCAGCAGTTACTCGGTACACACCGGGGAGCTGTTTTTT; cdr3_aa: CASSYSVHTGELFF
v_call: TRBV2; clone_size: once; d_call: .; j_call: TRBJ2-3; cdr3_nt: TGTGCCAGCACAGGGACCACGACGGGTGCAGATACGCAGTATTTT; cdr3_aa: CASTGTTTGADTQYF
v_call: TRBV7-8; clone_size: .; d_call: .; j_call: TRBJ1-6; cdr3_nt: TGTGCCAGCAGCTTAGTGACAGAAAATTCACCCCTCCACTTT; cdr3_aa: CASSLVTENSPLHF
v_call: TRBV20-1; clone_size: .; d_call: .; j_call: TRBJ2-5; cdr3_nt: TGCAGTGCTAGATCGAAGACCCAGTACTTC; cdr3_aa: CSARSKTQYF